This is a list of T cell receptor beta chains from one sample in a study of blood T cell repertoires in COVID-19. Method: immunoSEQ multiplex PCR; TCRdb's copy keeps in-frame clones and lacks some. The sample has 35,000 to 50,000 clones, more than 80% seen once. The material sequenced was peripheral blood. The source of these receptors is a man in his sixties in a cohort sampled during active COVID-19. The CDR3 runs from the conserved cysteine through the conserved F or W. D genes are given only for firm matches. Clone size is shown for a subset of rows, as once, few, many or a class of expanded clone.

.	TRBV24-1	TRBD1	TRBJ1-5	TGTGCCACCCCAAAGGGAGAGGACGGGACAGTCGGTCAGCCCCAGCATTTT	CATPKGEDGTVGQPQHF
.	TRBV10-3	.	TRBJ1-1	TGTGCCATCAGTGAGTCGATGGGCAGGGGCGTGAACACTGAAGCTTTCTTT	CAISESMGRGVNTEAFF
.	TRBV19	TRBD1	TRBJ1-4	TGTGCCAGTACCCTGCGGGACAGGGCTCCTAATGAAAAACTGTTTTTT	CASTLRDRAPNEKLFF
.	TRBV3-1/TRBV3-2	.	TRBJ2-1	TGTGCCAGCAGCCAAGGCGGGAAGCAGTTCTTC	CASSQGGKQFF
.	TRBV11-3	.	TRBJ2-5	TGTGCCAGCAGCTTAGATGGAGGACAAGAGACCCAGTACTTC	CASSLDGGQETQYF
.	TRBV11-3	.	TRBJ2-2	TGTGCCAGCAGCCCACCGGTCGGGACCGGGGAGCTGTTTTTT	CASSPPVGTGELFF
.	TRBV30	.	TRBJ1-4	TGTGCCTGGAGTTCAGGGGCCTCGGGTGAAAAACTGTTTTTT	CAWSSGASGEKLFF
.	TRBV10-2	.	TRBJ1-2	TGCGCCAGCAGTGCTCGGGGTGAGAGTGGCTACACCTTC	CASSARGESGYTF
.	TRBV5-8	TRBD2	TRBJ2-7	TGTGCCAGCAGCCCAGGGAGGGACTACGAGCAGTACTTC	CASSPGRDYEQYF
.	TRBV29-1	.	TRBJ1-5	TGCAGCGTTGCGAACGCAGGGAGCAATCAGCCCCAGCATTTT	CSVANAGSNQPQHF
.	TRBV23-1	.	TRBJ1-2	TGCGCCAGCACTCCCGGGGTACAGGGCTACACCTTC	CASTPGVQGYTF
few	TRBV2	.	TRBJ1-1	TGTGCCAGCAGTGAATCCAGGGCCTACACTGAAGCTTTCTTT	CASSESRAYTEAFF
once	TRBV7-9	TRBD2	TRBJ2-3	TGTGCCAGCAGCCGGGACTATCCCACAGATACGCAGTATTTT	CASSRDYPTDTQYF
once	TRBV5-6	TRBD2	TRBJ2-2	TGTGCCAGCAGCTCCGGACTAGCGGGAGGGGCCGGGGAGCTGTTTTTT	CASSSGLAGGAGELFF
once	TRBV6-5	TRBD2	TRBJ2-7	TGTGCCAGCAGTTACTCGGGCGGGGGTAGCTCCTACGAGCAGTACTTC	CASSYSGGGSSYEQYF
.	TRBV28	.	TRBJ2-1	TGTGCCATCCGAAGTAGTGGTGAGCAGTTCTTC	CAIRSSGEQFF
.	TRBV7-2	.	TRBJ2-5	TGTGCCAGCAGCCCCCGTGCGGGCGGACTGGAGACCCAGTACTTC	CASSPRAGGLETQYF
.	TRBV5-1	TRBD2	TRBJ2-1	TGCGCCAGCAGCTTCAATAGCGGGAGGGAATCCTACAATGAGCAGTTCTTC	CASSFNSGRESYNEQFF
.	TRBV15	TRBD1	TRBJ2-1	TGTGCCACCAGCGGACAGGGGAACAATGAGCAGTTCTTC	CATSGQGNNEQFF
.	TRBV20-1	TRBD1	TRBJ1-1	TGCAGTGCTAGGGACAGGGGTACGGCTTTCTTT	CSARDRGTAFF
.	TRBV18	.	TRBJ2-7	TGTGCCAGCTCACCATATGAGGGTTCCTACGAGCAGTACTTC	CASSPYEGSYEQYF
once	TRBV5-6	.	TRBJ2-1	TGTGCCAGCAGCTTGTTCTCTCGCTACAATGAGCAGTTCTTC	CASSLFSRYNEQFF
.	TRBV9	.	TRBJ2-7	TGTGCCAGCAGCGTAGTAACAAACGCGGCGCACAGGCTCCTATACGAGCAGTACTTC	CASSVVTNAAHRLLYEQYF
.	TRBV9	TRBD1	TRBJ2-7	TGTGCCAGCAGCGTAGCGGGACAGGGGTACGAGCAGTACTTC	CASSVAGQGYEQYF
.	TRBV28	TRBD1	TRBJ1-1	TGTGCCAGCAGTTTCGGTCAATACAGGGGGGCGGAGAGTATATTCACTGAAGCTTTCTTT	CASSFGQYRGAESIFTEAFF
.	TRBV4-2	.	TRBJ2-2	TGTGCCAGCAGCCGCAACGGGGGTCGAGACACCGGGGAGCTGTTTTTT	CASSRNGGRDTGELFF
.	TRBV6-2/TRBV6-3	.	TRBJ1-2	TGTGCCAGCAGTTACTACGCCAGTTTCTATGGCTACACCTTC	CASSYYASFYGYTF
.	TRBV27	.	TRBJ1-1	TGTGCCAGCAGTCTATCCAAGGGGATGAACACTGAAGCTTTCTTT	CASSLSKGMNTEAFF
.	TRBV2	TRBD1	TRBJ2-1	TGTGCCAGCAGCGGGGGACAGGGCTCCTACAATGAGCAGTTCTTC	CASSGGQGSYNEQFF
once	TRBV5-4	.	TRBJ2-1	TGTGCCAGCAGCCTCCGTGGCGGTTACAATGAGCAGTTCTTC	CASSLRGGYNEQFF
.	TRBV6-1	TRBD1	TRBJ2-7	TGTGCCAGCAGTGATGGGGACAGTCCCTACGAGCAGTACTTC	CASSDGDSPYEQYF
.	TRBV9	TRBD1	TRBJ1-1	TGTGCCAGCAGCGCTCAGGGGGAGACTGAAGCTTTCTTT	CASSAQGETEAFF
.	TRBV7-2	TRBD1	TRBJ2-7	TGTGCCAGCAGCTTAGCCCAGACAGGGATAATCTACGAGCAGTACTTC	CASSLAQTGIIYEQYF
.	TRBV4-1	.	TRBJ2-1	TGCGCCAGCAGCCAAGTAGGTCGGGGTAGGAATGAGCAGTTCTTC	CASSQVGRGRNEQFF
.	TRBV4-3	TRBD1	TRBJ1-3	TGCGCCAGCAGCCCCGACAGGGCTTCTGGAAACACCATATATTTT	CASSPDRASGNTIYF
.	TRBV12-5	.	TRBJ1-1	TGTGCTGGGTCCGGGGGGATGAACACTGAAGCTTTCTTT	CAGSGGMNTEAFF
.	TRBV24-1	.	TRBJ2-3	TGTGCCACCAGTGATTCACCTTTAACAGGGACAGATACGCAGTATTTT	CATSDSPLTGTDTQYF
.	TRBV5-6	TRBD2	TRBJ2-7	TGTGCCAGCAGCTTGGAAGTAGCGGGGCCCGAGAGTGAGCAGTACTTC	CASSLEVAGPESEQYF
.	TRBV5-1	.	TRBJ2-5	TGCGCCAGCAGCTTGTCAGGGGACCCCCGAGAGACCCAGTACTTC	CASSLSGDPRETQYF
.	TRBV4-1	.	TRBJ2-3	TGCGCCAGCAGCCAAGAATGGGGGCCAGGCACAGATACGCAGTATTTT	CASSQEWGPGTDTQYF
.	TRBV7-2	.	TRBJ1-1	TGTGCCAGCAGCTTAGCAGGGAGGGGAAAAGCTTTCTTT	CASSLAGRGKAFF
.	TRBV6-4	TRBD1	TRBJ1-5	TGTGCCAGCAGCCTAGACAGGGGACAGCCCCAGCATTTT	CASSLDRGQPQHF
.	TRBV19	TRBD1	TRBJ1-6	TGTGCCACCAGGACAGGGGAAGATAATTCACCCCTCCACTTT	CATRTGEDNSPLHF
once	TRBV3-1/TRBV3-2	.	TRBJ1-6	TGTGTCAGCAGGCAAGGTTCAGGTCCTTCACCCCTCCACTTT	CVSRQGSGPSPLHF
.	TRBV10-3	TRBD1	TRBJ2-1	TGTGCCATCCAGGACAGGGTGAGCTCCTACAATGAGCAGTTCTTC	CAIQDRVSSYNEQFF
.	TRBV18	.	TRBJ2-1	TGTGCCAGCTCACCACTAGCGGCCTACAATGAGCAGTTCTTC	CASSPLAAYNEQFF
.	TRBV7-2	TRBD1	TRBJ2-7	TGTGCCAGCAGCTCATTGGACAGGGCATATGAGCAGTACTTC	CASSSLDRAYEQYF
.	TRBV3-1/TRBV3-2	TRBD1	TRBJ2-7	TGTGCCAGCAGCCAAGACACCCACAGGGGGCCGGTGCACGAGCAGTACTTC	CASSQDTHRGPVHEQYF
.	TRBV5-6	.	TRBJ1-2	TGTGCCAGCAGCTTGGCAGTGCCTAACTATGGCTACACCTTC	CASSLAVPNYGYTF
few	TRBV2	TRBD2	TRBJ2-3	TGTGCCAGCATGCGGACTAGCTTGAGCACAGATACGCAGTATTTT	CASMRTSLSTDTQYF
.	TRBV10-3	.	TRBJ2-1	TGTGCCATCAGGTATAGCGAAGTATACAATGAGCAGTTCTTC	CAIRYSEVYNEQFF
.	TRBV28	TRBD1	TRBJ1-2	TGTGCCAGCAGTGTCACCGGGACAGCTTTTAACTATGGCTACACCTTC	CASSVTGTAFNYGYTF
.	TRBV11-2	TRBD1	TRBJ2-7	TGTGCCAGCAGCCCCACGACAGGGGGCTCGAACGAGCAGTACTTC	CASSPTTGGSNEQYF
.	TRBV27	.	TRBJ2-6	TGTGCCAGCCGTCCCCAGGTAACCAACGTCCTGACTTTC	CASRPQVTNVLTF
.	TRBV7-2	TRBD1	TRBJ1-3	TGTGCCAGCAGCTTGGCGGGGACAGACACCATATATTTT	CASSLAGTDTIYF
.	TRBV15	.	TRBJ2-2	TGTGCCACCAGCAGAACGGCCGGGGAGCTGTTTTTT	CATSRTAGELFF
few	TRBV3-1/TRBV3-2	.	TRBJ1-1	TGTGCCAGCCAGACTGGTGGCACTGAAGCTTTCTTT	CASQTGGTEAFF
.	TRBV11-2	TRBD1	TRBJ2-1	TGTGCCAGCAATTTGGGGTTCTCAGACAGGGCCGCGAGGGAGTTCTTC	CASNLGFSDRAAREFF
few	TRBV27	.	TRBJ1-3	TGTGCCAGCAGACCCCTCGGGGGCTCTGGAAACACCATATATTTT	CASRPLGGSGNTIYF